A single sample is the source of the 29 T cell receptor beta chains below, sequenced in a study of shared clonotypes between healthy human individuals. Repertoires were generated with immunoSEQ multiplex PCR, while TCRdb's copy carries only in-frame clones and drops some. The repertoire has over a million clones, 70% to 80% of them found once; the top ten carry 0.61%. Sequencing was carried out using memory CD4+ T cells from PBMCs. Subset denoted: CD45RA-negative fraction. The receptors originated from a man between 18 and 29 years old in good health. Some clones in this sample may be carry-over from other donors' samples.

CDR3 in DNA: TGTGCCTGGAGAGCCGGACAGGCGGGTTCTTGGGGTAGGCAGTACTTC. Translating it yields CAWRAGQAGSWGRQYF. The V call is TRBV30, the J call TRBJ2-7; 7 nucleotides align to TRBD1. The germline CDR1 and CDR2 sequences are GTSNPN and SVGIG (reference sequence). The length of the CDR3 is 16 residues. V shed 3 bases, J shed 9 bases, and the junction held 20 bases outside the gene matches.

This clone was counted a few times. This rearrangement joins TRBV6-5 to TRBJ2-7; no firm D call. Trimming took off 2 bases at V and 0 bases at J, with 11 bases between the two ends. This CDR3 has 15 amino acids. The V gene's germline CDR1 is MNHEY and CDR2 SVGAGI. The DNA for the CDR3 is TGTGCCAGCAGTTACCCCAGACGGTTCTCCTACGAGCAGTACTTC. As protein: CASSYPRRFSYEQYF.

The chain has TRBV5-1 and TRBJ1-2; 9 nucleotides line up with TRBD1. Trimming cost V 1 base and J 4 bases; bases outside gene matches: 8. The CDR3 spans 16 residues. CDR1 and CDR2 from the germline V gene are SGHRS and YFSETQ. The CDR3 nucleotides are TGCGCCAGCAGCTTGACGGGACAGGGATACAGCTATGGCTACACCTTC. It encodes CASSLTGQGYSYGYTF.

CDR3 protein: CASSLRQGIGYTF. Here the CDR3 DNA reads TGTGCCAGCAGCTTAAGACAGGGCATTGGCTACACCTTC. V is TRBV7-9 and J is TRBJ1-2; 7 bases align to TRBD1. This CDR3 has 13 residues. In germline, CDR1 is SEHNR, CDR2 FQNEAQ (reference sequence). V shed 2 bases and J 7 bases; nucleotides not matched to a gene: 4.

J is TRBJ2-2 and V is TRBV27; 11 bases agree with TRBD2. This CDR3 is 18 amino acids long. Germline trimming cut 8 bases from V and 4 bases from J; bases unmatched to any gene: 15. Germline V gene sequence: CDR1 MNHEY, CDR2 SMNVEV (reference sequence). For the CDR3, the DNA is TGTGCCAGCCTTTTAGACGGAACCGGGACTAGCGGCACCGGGGAGCTGTTTTTT. Amino acids: CASLLDGTGTSGTGELFF.

The genes are TRBV1 and TRBJ2-7; the D call TRBD2 from the table was never checked on the DNA. TRBV1 constitutes a pseudogene. The CDR3 spans 17 residues. In DNA, the CDR3 is TGCACCAGCACCTTACTAGCGGTCGGGAGGGTTTCCTACGAGCAGTACTTC. Translating gives CTSTLLAVGRVSYEQYF.

V usage is TRBV29-1 and J usage is TRBJ2-2; the match to TRBD1 covers 8 bases. Germline V gives CDR1 SQVTM, CDR2 ANQGSEA. Unmatched junction bases numbered 8, after V lost 3 bases and J lost 5 bases. The CDR3 runs to 15 residues. The DNA for the CDR3 is TGCAGCGTTGACCAGACAGGGGCCAAGACCGGGGAGCTGTTTTTT. Amino acid sequence: CSVDQTGAKTGELFF.

This chain's CDR3 is CASSQAGQVPEREAFF. In nucleotides, the CDR3 is TGCGCCAGCAGCCAAGCGGGACAGGTTCCCGAAAGGGAAGCTTTCTTT. This chain joins TRBV4-1 and TRBJ1-1, with 8 bases aligning to TRBD1. The CDR3 runs 16 residues. Unmatched junction bases numbered 12, after V lost 1 base and J lost 8 bases. CDR1 MGHRA and CDR2 YSYEKL come from the germline V gene.

This clone occurred a few times. The CDR3 is CASRIYAGAFF. The CDR3 DNA reads as TGTGCCAGCAGGATATACGCCGGAGCTTTCTTT. The chain has TRBV2 and TRBJ1-1; D call uncertain. Trimming left V 6 bases short and J 10 bases short, with 12 bases between. Germline loops: CDR1 SNHLY, CDR2 FYNNEI. The CDR3 length is 11 residues.

In the case of this clone: This CDR3 is also generated by other DNA sequences in the sample. The chain carries TRBV7-9 and TRBJ2-3; D unclear. With 5 bases removed from V and 4 bases from J, the gap between germline ends came to 4 bases. The CDR3 is made up of 11 amino acids. Germline lookup yields CDR1 SEHNR and CDR2 FQNEAQ (reference sequence). CDR3 in amino acids: CASSLADTQYF. CDR3 nucleotides: TGTGCCAGCAGCCTGGCAGATACGCAGTATTTT. Full variable domain (outside the CDR3, taken from reference TRBV7-9 and TRBJ2-3): DTGVSQNPRHKITKRGQNVTFRCDPISEHNRLYWYRQTLGQGPEFLTYFQNEAQLEKSRLLSDRFSAERPKGSFSTLEIQRTEQGDSAMYLCASSLADTQYFGPGTRLTVL.

The chain recombines TRBV11-2 with TRBJ2-7; D not certain. CDR3 length equals 19 residues. The germline V gene has CDR1 SGHAT and CDR2 FQNNGV. V lost 5 bases and J 3 bases, leaving 29 bases between the germline ends. CDR3 DNA sequence: TGTGCCAGCAGCCCAAAGGAAGAGGCCGGGCAAAACCTCATCTACGAGCAGTACTTC. The encoded protein is CASSPKEEAGQNLIYEQYF.

Comment on this clone: A far larger clone is a single base away, which makes a read error likely. The same CDR3 also results from other DNA sequences found in this sample. The chain combines TRBV5-6 with TRBJ2-7; TRBD1 agrees at 8 bases. Germline lookup yields CDR1 SGHDT and CDR2 YYEEEE. The CDR3 runs to 12 residues. V was pared by 5 bases and J by 6 bases, with 4 bases of the junction left unmatched. The CDR3 sequence: CASSPGGGEQYF. The CDR3 DNA is TGTGCCAGCAGTCCAGGGGGCGGCGAGCAGTACTTC.

The genes are TRBV4-2 and TRBJ2-3; D is ambiguous. The CDR3 is made up of 14 amino acids. CDR1 is LGHNA and CDR2 is YNFKEQ in the germline V gene. V lost 1 base, J lost 2 bases, and 7 bases lay in between. The CDR3 DNA follows: TGTGCCAGCAGCCAAGCTCGCAACACAGATACGCAGTATTTT. Translated: CASSQARNTDTQYF.

Here the CDR3 reads CASSLRTGGLVAGANVLTF. CDR3 sequence (DNA): TGTGCCAGCAGTTTGCGGACAGGGGGTCTGGTAGCTGGGGCCAACGTCCTGACTTTC. V gene TRBV27 combines with J gene TRBJ2-6; 10 bases are shared with TRBD1. CDR1 and CDR2 from the germline V gene are MNHEY and SMNVEV (reference sequence). After removal of 3 bases from V and 2 bases from J, the junction contained 10 bases not matched to a gene. The CDR3 is 19 residues long.

This clone was observed a few times. The V call is TRBV2, the J call TRBJ1-5, with a weak D call TRBD1 (5 bases). The CDR3 is 14 amino acids. CDR1 and CDR2 from the germline V gene are SNHLY and FYNNEI. V lost 3 bases and J 5 bases, leaving 11 bases between the germline ends. The CDR3 loop reads CASSDGQVDQPQHF. In nucleotides, the CDR3 is TGTGCCAGCAGTGATGGACAAGTTGATCAGCCCCAGCATTTT. Filled out from reference TRBV2 and TRBJ1-5, the complete variable domain reads EPEVTQTPSHQVTQMGQEVILRCVPISNHLYFYWYRQILGQKVEFLVSFYNNEISEKSEIFDDQFSVERPDGSNFTLKIRSTKLEDSAMYFCASSDGQVDQPQHFGDGTRLSIL.

J is TRBJ2-1 and V is TRBV7-9, with no clear D. Deletions cut 8 bases from V and 10 bases from J, with 12 bases between. The CDR3 has 11 amino acids. Germline V gene lookup returns CDR1 SEHNR and CDR2 FQNEAQ (reference sequence). CDR3 DNA: TGTGCCAGCGCTGAATTTTGGGAGCAGTTCTTC. This sequence encodes CASAEFWEQFF.

V is TRBV7-2 and J is TRBJ2-7; TRBD2 agrees at 8 bases. Unmatched junction bases numbered 8, after V lost 1 base and J lost 6 bases. The germline V gene has CDR1 SGHTA and CDR2 FQGNSA. This CDR3 spans 15 amino acids. CDR3 DNA: TGTGCCAGCAGCTTAGTATCAGCGGGAGTCCGCGAGCAGTACTTC. It is translated as CASSLVSAGVREQYF.

The J gene is TRBJ2-1, the V gene TRBV5-6; TRBD2 agrees at 7 bases. Germline CDR1 is SGHDT and CDR2 is YYEEEE. The CDR3 is 17 residues long. V lost 3 bases, J lost 6 bases, and 15 bases stayed unmatched. The CDR3 loop is CASSSIRTGGSGNEQFF. CDR3 DNA: TGTGCCAGCAGCTCAATTAGGACGGGAGGAAGTGGCAATGAGCAGTTCTTC.

The V call is TRBV7-2, the J call TRBJ1-1; D is possibly TRBD1 (6 bases). Germline assignment: CDR1 SGHTA and CDR2 FQGNSA. This CDR3 is built from 12 residues. V was cut by 10 bases and J by 1 base, with 10 bases left in between. CDR3 DNA: TGTGCCACCGGGGGGGCGAACACTGAAGCTTTCTTT. This sequence encodes CATGGANTEAFF.

This clone occurred a few times. The rearrangement joins TRBV4-3 to TRBJ2-3; a weak D match, TRBD1 (5 bases). The V gene's germline CDR1 is LGHNA and CDR2 YSLEER. Trimming pared 2 bases from V and 2 bases from J, leaving 8 bases between. The CDR3 covers 14 residues. This chain's CDR3 is CASSQSGATDTQYF. The DNA of the CDR3 is TGCGCCAGCAGCCAAAGTGGGGCCACAGATACGCAGTATTTT.

In regard to this clone: The sample holds other DNA sequences that translate to the same CDR3. The chain has TRBV5-4 and TRBJ2-3, with 7 bases matching TRBD1. The V segment lost 0 bases and the J segment 0 bases; nucleotides outside the gene matches: 4. Germline lookup yields CDR1 SGHNT and CDR2 YYREEE (reference sequence). The CDR3 sequence is 16 residues long. CDR3 bases: TGTGCCAGCAGCTTGGGGAAGGGGGCTAGCACAGATACGCAGTATTTT. Encoded protein: CASSLGKGASTDTQYF.

This sequence joins TRBV9 and TRBJ2-1; 9 nucleotides line up with TRBD2. The CDR3 sequence is 20 residues long. The V gene end was trimmed by 0 bases and the J gene end by 0 bases; junction bases not matched to a gene: 13. In germline, CDR1 is SGDLS, CDR2 YYNGEE. The CDR3 spells CASSVDLAGSRFSSYNEQFF. DNA for the CDR3: TGTGCCAGCAGCGTAGACCTAGCGGGGAGTAGGTTCAGCTCCTACAATGAGCAGTTCTTC.

CDR3 sequence reads: CASSKEGIGNQPQHF. CDR3 nucleotides: TGTGCCAGCAGCAAAGAAGGGATAGGCAATCAGCCCCAGCATTTT. The chain has TRBV2 and TRBJ1-5; D is unresolved. This CDR3 comprises 15 residues. Looked up from germline, CDR1 is SNHLY and CDR2 is FYNNEI. V was cut by 6 bases and J by 2 bases, with 14 bases left in between.

Here the CDR3 DNA reads TGTGCCAGCAGCTTACGACGGCTTCCCCAGCAGTTCTTC. Residues: CASSLRRLPQQFF. V gene TRBV11-2 combines with J gene TRBJ2-1; D call uncertain. This CDR3 comprises 13 residues. Germline CDR1 reads SGHAT; CDR2 reads FQNNGV. V was pared by 2 bases and J by 11 bases, with 13 bases between.

Only a few counts were recorded for this clone. This chain connects TRBV7-2 to TRBJ2-5, with 10 positions matching TRBD2. The germline V gene encodes CDR1 SGHTA and CDR2 FQGNSA. V lost 4 bases, J lost 4 bases, and 0 bases stayed unmatched. The CDR3 spans 13 residues. The CDR3 region is CASSWTSGETQYF. The CDR3 nucleotides are TGTGCCAGCAGCTGGACTAGCGGAGAGACCCAGTACTTC.

The chain couples TRBV6-5 to TRBJ1-6; no firm D call. Trimming left V 4 bases short and J 10 bases short, with 11 bases between. Germline CDR1 MNHEY, CDR2 SVGAGI. The CDR3 runs 13 residues. The CDR3 nucleotides are TGTGCCAGCAGTTGGACCACCCAGTCACCCCTCCACTTT. Its translation is CASSWTTQSPLHF.

This clone occurred once. This CDR3 is also generated by other DNA sequences in the sample. The chain combines TRBV28 with TRBJ2-2; 7 bases agree with TRBD2. J lost 5 bases, V lost 7 bases, and 4 bases had no gene match. The CDR3 is 13 amino acids. Germline V gene sequence: CDR1 MDHEN, CDR2 SYDVKM. In DNA, the CDR3 is TGTGCCAGCACCCTCGGGGGGACCGGGGAGCTGTTTTTT. Translation: CASTLGGTGELFF.

This clone has only one observation. The gene calls are TRBV7-9 and TRBJ2-2; D is possibly TRBD1 (6 bases). Germline V gives CDR1 SEHNR, CDR2 FQNEAQ (reference sequence). Trimming shortened V by 6 bases and J by 7 bases, and 18 bases separated the two germline ends. CDR3 length: 15 residues. CDR3: CASRPDRTYGGELFF. In DNA form, the CDR3 reads TGTGCCAGCAGGCCAGACAGGACTTACGGCGGGGAGCTGTTTTTT. Full variable domain (rest looked up from reference TRBV7-9 and TRBJ2-2): DTGVSQNPRHKITKRGQNVTFRCDPISEHNRLYWYRQTLGQGPEFLTYFQNEAQLEKSRLLSDRFSAERPKGSFSTLEIQRTEQGDSAMYLCASRPDRTYGGELFFGEGSRLTVL.

This clone was picked up one time. The chain carries TRBV7-2 and TRBJ2-1; D remains ambiguous. From germline, CDR1 is SGHTA and CDR2 FQGNSA. The V gene lost 8 bases and the J gene lost 6 bases, with 8 bases spanning the gap. This CDR3 is 11 amino acids long. The CDR3 loop reads CASAHVNEQFF. The CDR3 DNA reads TGTGCCAGCGCACACGTCAATGAGCAGTTCTTC.